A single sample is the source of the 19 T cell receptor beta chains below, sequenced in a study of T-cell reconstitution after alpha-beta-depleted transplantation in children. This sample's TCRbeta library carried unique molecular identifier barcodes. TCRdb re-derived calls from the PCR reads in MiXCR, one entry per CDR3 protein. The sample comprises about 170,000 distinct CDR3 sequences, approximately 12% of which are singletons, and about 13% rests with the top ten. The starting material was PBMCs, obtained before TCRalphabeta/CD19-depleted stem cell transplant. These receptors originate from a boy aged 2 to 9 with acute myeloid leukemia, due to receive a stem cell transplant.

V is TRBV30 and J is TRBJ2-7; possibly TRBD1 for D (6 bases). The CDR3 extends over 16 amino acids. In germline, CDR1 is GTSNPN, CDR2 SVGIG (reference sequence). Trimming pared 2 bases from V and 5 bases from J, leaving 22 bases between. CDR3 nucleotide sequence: TGTGCCTGGAGTACCCTCGGGACACCGGGTTTGGACGAGCAGTACTTC. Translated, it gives CAWSTLGTPGLDEQYF.

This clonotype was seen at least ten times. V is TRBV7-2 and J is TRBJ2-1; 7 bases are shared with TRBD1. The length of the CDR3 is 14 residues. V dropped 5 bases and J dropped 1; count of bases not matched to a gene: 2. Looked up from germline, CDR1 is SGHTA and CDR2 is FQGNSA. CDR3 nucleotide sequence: TGTGCCAGCAGCCCGGACAGGTCCTACAATGAGCAGTTCTTC. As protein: CASSPDRSYNEQFF.

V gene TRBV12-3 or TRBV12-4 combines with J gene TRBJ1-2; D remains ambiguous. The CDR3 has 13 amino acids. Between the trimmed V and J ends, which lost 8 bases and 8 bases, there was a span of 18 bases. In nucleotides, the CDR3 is TGTGCCAGCGGAACCGGACCCGGAGGGGGCTACACCTTC. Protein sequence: CASGTGPGGGYTF.

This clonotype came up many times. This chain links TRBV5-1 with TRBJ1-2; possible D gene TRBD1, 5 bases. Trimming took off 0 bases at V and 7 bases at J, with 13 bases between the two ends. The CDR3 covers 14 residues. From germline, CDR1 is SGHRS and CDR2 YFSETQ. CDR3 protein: CASSLAPGPLGYTF. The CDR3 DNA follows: TGCGCCAGCAGCTTGGCCCCGGGGCCCCTTGGCTACACCTTC.

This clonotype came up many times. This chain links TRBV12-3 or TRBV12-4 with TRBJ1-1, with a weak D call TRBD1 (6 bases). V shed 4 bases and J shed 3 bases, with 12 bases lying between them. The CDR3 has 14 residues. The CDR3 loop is CASSSQGSYTEAFF. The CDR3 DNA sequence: TGTGCCAGCAGTTCGCAGGGGTCGTACACTGAAGCTTTCTTT.

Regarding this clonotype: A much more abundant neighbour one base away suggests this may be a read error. The CDR3 sequence: CASSGQGVLSTDTQYF. The CDR3, as DNA: TGTGCCAGCAGTGGACAGGGGGTGCTTAGCACAGATACGCAGTATTTT. The gene calls are TRBV6-1 and TRBJ2-3; TRBD1 agrees at 9 bases. J was trimmed by 0 bases and V by 4 bases; bases with no gene match: 5. The CDR3 totals 16 residues. CDR1 is MNHNS, CDR2 SASEGT, per germline.

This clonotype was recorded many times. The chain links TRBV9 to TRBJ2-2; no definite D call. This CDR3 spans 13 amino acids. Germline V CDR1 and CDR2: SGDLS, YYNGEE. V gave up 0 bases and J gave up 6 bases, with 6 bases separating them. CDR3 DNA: TGTGCCAGCAGCGTAGTTTCCCCCGGGGAGCTGTTTTTT. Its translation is CASSVVSPGELFF.

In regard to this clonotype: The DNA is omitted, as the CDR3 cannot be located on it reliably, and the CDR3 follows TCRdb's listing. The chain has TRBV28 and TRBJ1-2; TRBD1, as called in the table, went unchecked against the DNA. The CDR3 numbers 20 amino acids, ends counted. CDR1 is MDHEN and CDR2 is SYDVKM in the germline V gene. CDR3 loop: CASVKTGFYGYTFGSEGYTF.

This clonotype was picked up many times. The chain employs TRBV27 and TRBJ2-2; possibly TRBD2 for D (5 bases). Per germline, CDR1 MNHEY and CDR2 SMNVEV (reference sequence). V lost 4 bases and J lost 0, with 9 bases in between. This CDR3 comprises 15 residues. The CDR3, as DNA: TGTGCCAGCAGTTGGACGGGATCGAACACCGGGGAGCTGTTTTTT. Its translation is CASSWTGSNTGELFF.

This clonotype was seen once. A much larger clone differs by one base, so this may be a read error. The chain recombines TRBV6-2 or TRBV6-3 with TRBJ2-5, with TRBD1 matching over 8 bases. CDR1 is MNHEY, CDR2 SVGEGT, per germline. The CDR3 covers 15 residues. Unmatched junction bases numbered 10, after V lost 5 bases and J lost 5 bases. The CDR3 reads CASSPRDRMTETQYF. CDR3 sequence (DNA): TGTGCCAGCAGTCCTCGGGACAGGATGACGGAGACCCAGTACTTC.

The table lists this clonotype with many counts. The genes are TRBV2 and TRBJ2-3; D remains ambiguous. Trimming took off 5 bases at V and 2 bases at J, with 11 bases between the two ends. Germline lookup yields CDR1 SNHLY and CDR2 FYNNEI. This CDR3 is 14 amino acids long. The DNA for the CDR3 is TGTGCCAGCAGTCCGACCTACAACACAGATACGCAGTATTTT. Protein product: CASSPTYNTDTQYF. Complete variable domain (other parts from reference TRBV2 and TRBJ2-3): EPEVTQTPSHQVTQMGQEVILRCVPISNHLYFYWYRQILGQKVEFLVSFYNNEISEKSEIFDDQFSVERPDGSNFTLKIRSTKLEDSAMYFCASSPTYNTDTQYFGPGTRLTVL.

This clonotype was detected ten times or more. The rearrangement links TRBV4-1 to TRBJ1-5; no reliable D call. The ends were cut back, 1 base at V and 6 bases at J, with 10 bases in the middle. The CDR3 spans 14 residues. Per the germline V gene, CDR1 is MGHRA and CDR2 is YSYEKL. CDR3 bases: TGCGCCAGCAGCCAAGGGGAAGTAGCTCAGCCCCAGCATTTT. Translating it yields CASSQGEVAQPQHF.

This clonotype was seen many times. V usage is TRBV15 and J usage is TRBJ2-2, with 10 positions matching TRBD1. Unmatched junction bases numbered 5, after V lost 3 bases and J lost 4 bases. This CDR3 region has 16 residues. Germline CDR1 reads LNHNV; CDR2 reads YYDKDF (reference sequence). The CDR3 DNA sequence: TGTGCCACCAGCAGGGACAGGGGGTTGGGCACCGGGGAGCTGTTTTTT. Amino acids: CATSRDRGLGTGELFF.

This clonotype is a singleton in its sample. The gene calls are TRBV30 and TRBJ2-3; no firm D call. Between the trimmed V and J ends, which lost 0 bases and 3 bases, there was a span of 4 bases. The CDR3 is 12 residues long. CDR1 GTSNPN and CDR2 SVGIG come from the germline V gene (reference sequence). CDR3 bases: TGTGCCTGGAGTGTTTTAACAGATACGCAGTATTTT. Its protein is CAWSVLTDTQYF.

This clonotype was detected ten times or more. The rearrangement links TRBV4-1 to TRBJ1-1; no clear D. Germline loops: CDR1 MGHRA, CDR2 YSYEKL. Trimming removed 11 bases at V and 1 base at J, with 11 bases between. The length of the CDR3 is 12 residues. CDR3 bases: TGCGCCCCCCCAAGTTGGAACACTGAAGCTTTCTTT. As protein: CAPPSWNTEAFF.

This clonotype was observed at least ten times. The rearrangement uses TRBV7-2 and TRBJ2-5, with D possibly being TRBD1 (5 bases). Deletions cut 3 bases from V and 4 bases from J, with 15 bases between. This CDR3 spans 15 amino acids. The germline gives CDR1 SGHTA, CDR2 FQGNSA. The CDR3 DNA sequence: TGTGCCAGCAGCTTGTGGTCAGGGTTGAGAGAGACCCAGTACTTC. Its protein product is CASSLWSGLRETQYF.

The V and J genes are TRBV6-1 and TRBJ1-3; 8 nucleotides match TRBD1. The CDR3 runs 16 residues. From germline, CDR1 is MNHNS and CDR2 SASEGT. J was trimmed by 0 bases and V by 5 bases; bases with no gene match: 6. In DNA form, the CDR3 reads TGTGCCAGCAGTCCCTTGGGGACAGGCTCTGGAAACACCATATATTTT. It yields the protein CASSPLGTGSGNTIYF.

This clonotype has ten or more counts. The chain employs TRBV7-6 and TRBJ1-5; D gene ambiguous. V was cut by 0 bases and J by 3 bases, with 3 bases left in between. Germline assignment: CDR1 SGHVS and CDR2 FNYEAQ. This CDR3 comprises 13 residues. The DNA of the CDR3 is TGTGCCAGCAGCTTAGCGCACAATCAGCCCCAGCATTTT. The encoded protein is CASSLAHNQPQHF.

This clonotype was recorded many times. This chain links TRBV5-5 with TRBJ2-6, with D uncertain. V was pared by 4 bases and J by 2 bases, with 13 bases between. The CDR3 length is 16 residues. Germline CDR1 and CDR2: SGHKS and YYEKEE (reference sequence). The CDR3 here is CASSRFLSPGANVLTF. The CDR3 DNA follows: TGTGCCAGCAGCCGATTTTTGAGTCCTGGGGCCAACGTCCTGACTTTC.